This T cell receptor (beta chain) was profiled in a study of blood T cell repertoires in COVID-19. Some clones are missing from TCRdb's copy, which holds only in-frame ones; the method was immunoSEQ multiplex PCR. The repertoire holds about 26,000 clones, around 87% seen once, with approximately 10% in the top ten. The CDR3 covers 13 residues. Deletions cut 8 bases from V and 6 bases from J, with 12 bases between. The germline V gene encodes CDR1 SGDLS and CDR2 YYNGEE. The receptor was derived from a man between 65 and 85 years old with acute or convalescent COVID-19. Sequencing was done on a sample of peripheral blood. This sequence joins TRBV9 and TRBJ1-6; D uncertain. Written as DNA, the CDR3 is TGTGCCAGTAATGGAGGCCTTAATTCACCCCTCCACTTT. Translating gives CASNGGLNSPLHF.